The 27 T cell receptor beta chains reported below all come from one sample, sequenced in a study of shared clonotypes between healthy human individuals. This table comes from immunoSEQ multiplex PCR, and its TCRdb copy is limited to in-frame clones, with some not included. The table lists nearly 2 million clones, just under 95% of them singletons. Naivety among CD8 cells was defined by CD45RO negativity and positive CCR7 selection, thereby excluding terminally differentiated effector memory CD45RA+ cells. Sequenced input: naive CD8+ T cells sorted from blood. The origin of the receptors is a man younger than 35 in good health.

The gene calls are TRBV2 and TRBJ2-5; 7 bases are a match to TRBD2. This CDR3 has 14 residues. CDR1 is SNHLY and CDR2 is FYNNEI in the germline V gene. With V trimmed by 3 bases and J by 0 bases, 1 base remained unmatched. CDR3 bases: TGTGCCAGCAGTGAGGGGGGGAACCAAGAGACCCAGTACTTC. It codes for CASSEGGNQETQYF.

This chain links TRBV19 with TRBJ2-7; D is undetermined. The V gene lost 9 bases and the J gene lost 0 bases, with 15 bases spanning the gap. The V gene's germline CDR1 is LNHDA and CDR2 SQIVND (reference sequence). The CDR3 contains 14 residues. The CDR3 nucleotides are TGTGCCAGCTCACGGGTACTGAGCTCCTACGAGCAGTACTTC. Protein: CASSRVLSSYEQYF.

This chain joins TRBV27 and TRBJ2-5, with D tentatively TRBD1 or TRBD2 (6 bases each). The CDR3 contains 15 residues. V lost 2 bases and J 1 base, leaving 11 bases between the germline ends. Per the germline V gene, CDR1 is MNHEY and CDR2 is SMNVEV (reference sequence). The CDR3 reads CASSLNGGPQETQYF. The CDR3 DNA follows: TGTGCCAGCAGTTTAAATGGGGGGCCCCAAGAGACCCAGTACTTC.

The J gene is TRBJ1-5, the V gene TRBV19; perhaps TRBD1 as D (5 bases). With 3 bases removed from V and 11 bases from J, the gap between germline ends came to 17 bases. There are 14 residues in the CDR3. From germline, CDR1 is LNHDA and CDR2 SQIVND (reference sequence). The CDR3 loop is CASSIGAGLSSQHF. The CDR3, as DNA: TGTGCCAGTAGTATTGGAGCAGGGCTCTCATCCCAGCATTTT.

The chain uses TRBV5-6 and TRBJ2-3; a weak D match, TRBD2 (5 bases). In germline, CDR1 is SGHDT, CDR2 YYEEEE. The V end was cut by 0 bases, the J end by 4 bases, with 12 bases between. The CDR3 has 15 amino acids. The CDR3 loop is CASSLEWGSADTQYF. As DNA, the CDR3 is TGTGCCAGCAGCTTGGAGTGGGGTAGCGCAGATACGCAGTATTTT.

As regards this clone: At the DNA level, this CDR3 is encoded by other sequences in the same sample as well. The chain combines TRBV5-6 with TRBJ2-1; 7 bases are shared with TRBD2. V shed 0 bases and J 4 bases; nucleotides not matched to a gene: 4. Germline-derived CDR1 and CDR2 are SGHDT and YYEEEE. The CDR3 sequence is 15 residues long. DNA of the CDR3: TGTGCCAGCAGCTTGGCTAGCGGAGCGTACAATGAGCAGTTCTTC. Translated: CASSLASGAYNEQFF.

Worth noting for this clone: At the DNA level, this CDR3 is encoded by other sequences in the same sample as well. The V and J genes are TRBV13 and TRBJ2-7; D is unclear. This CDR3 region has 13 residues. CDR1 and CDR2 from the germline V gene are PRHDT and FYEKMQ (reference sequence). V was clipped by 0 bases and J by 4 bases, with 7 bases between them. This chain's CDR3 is CASSLGRPYEQYF. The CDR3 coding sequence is TGTGCCAGCAGCTTAGGGAGACCTTACGAGCAGTACTTC.

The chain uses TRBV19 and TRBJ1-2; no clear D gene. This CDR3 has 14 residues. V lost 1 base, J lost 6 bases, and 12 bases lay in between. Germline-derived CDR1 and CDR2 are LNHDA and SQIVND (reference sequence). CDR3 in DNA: TGTGCCAGTAGTATAGTACTGGGTTGGAATGGCTACACCTTC. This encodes CASSIVLGWNGYTF.

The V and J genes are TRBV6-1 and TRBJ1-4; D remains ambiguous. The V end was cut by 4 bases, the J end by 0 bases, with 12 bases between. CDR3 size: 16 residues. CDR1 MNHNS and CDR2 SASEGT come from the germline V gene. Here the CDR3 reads CASSAKPGATNEKLFF. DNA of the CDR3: TGTGCCAGCAGTGCTAAACCAGGAGCAACTAATGAAAAACTGTTTTTT.

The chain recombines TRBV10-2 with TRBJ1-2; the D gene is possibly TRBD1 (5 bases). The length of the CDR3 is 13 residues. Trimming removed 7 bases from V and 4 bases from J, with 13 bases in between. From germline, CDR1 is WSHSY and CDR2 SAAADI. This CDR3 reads CASTDSHGYGYTF. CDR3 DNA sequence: TGCGCCAGCACCGACAGCCATGGCTATGGCTACACCTTC.

The CDR3 nucleotides are TGCGCCAGCAGCCCCCTCAACGGGGGGACCCCCTACGAGCAGTACTTC. As protein: CASSPLNGGTPYEQYF. The gene calls are TRBV4-1 and TRBJ2-7, with 7 bases fitting TRBD2. Germline V gene lookup returns CDR1 MGHRA and CDR2 YSYEKL. J was trimmed by 2 bases and V by 4 bases; bases with no gene match: 11. This CDR3 spans 16 amino acids.

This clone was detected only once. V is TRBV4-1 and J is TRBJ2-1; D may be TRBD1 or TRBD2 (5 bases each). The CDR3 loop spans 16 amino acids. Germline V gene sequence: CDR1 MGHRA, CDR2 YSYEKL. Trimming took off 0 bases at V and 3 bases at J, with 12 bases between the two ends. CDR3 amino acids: CASSQESQDFYNEQFF. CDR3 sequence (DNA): TGCGCCAGCAGCCAAGAGTCACAGGACTTCTACAATGAGCAGTTCTTC.

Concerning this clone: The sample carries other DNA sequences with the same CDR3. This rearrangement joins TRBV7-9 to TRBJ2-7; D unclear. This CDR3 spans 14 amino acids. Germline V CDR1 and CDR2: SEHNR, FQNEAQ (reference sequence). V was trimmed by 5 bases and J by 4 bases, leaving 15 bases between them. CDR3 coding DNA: TGTGCCAGCAGCCTTGGCGGTGGCAGTTACGAGCAGTACTTC. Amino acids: CASSLGGGSYEQYF.

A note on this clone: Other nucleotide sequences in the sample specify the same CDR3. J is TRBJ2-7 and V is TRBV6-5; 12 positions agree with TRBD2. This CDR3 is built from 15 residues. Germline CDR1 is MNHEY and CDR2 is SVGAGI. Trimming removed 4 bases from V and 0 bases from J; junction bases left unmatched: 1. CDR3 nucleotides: TGTGCCAGCAGTTTGGGACTAGCGGGCTCCTACGAGCAGTACTTC. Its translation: CASSLGLAGSYEQYF.

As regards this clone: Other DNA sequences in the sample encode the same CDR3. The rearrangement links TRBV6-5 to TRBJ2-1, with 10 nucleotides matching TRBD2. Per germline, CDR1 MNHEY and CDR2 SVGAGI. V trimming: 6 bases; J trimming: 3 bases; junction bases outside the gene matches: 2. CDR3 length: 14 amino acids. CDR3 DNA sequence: TGTGCCAGCAGCTGGACTAGCGGCTACAATGAGCAGTTCTTC. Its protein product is CASSWTSGYNEQFF.

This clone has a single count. As DNA, the CDR3 is TGTGCCAGCAGGGTACAGGGGTGGGACTATGGCTACACCTTC. Protein sequence: CASRVQGWDYGYTF. This rearrangement joins TRBV28 to TRBJ1-2; 7 nucleotides match TRBD1. The V gene's germline CDR1 is MDHEN and CDR2 SYDVKM. With 6 bases clipped from V and 3 bases from J, the junction kept 7 bases outside the gene matches. The CDR3 contains 14 residues.

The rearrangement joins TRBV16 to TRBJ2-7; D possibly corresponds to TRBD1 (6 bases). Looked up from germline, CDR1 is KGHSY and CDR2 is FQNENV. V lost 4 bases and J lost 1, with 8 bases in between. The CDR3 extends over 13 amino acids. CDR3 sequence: CASSRDISYEQYF. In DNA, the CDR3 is TGTGCCAGCAGCCGGGACATATCCTACGAGCAGTACTTC.

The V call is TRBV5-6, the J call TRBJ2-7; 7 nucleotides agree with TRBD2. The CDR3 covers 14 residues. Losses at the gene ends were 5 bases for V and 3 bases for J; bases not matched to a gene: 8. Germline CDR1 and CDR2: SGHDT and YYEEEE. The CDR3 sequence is CASSSGTTNYEQYF. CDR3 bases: TGTGCCAGCAGTTCGGGGACTACCAACTACGAGCAGTACTTC.

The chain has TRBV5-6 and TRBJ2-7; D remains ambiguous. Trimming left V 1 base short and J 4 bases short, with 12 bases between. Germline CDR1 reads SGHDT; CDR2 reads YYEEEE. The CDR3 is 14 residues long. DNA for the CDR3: TGTGCCAGCAGCTTGAGTAGGTTAAGTTACGAGCAGTACTTC. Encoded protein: CASSLSRLSYEQYF.

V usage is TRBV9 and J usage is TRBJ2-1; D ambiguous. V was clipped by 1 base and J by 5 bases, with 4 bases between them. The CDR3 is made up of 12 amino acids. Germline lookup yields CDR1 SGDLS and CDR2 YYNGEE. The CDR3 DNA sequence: TGTGCCAGCAGCGTAACGCACAATGAGCAGTTCTTC. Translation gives CASSVTHNEQFF.

The DNA of the CDR3 is TGCGCCAGCAGCCAAGGCAGCGAGACCTACGAGCAGTACTTC. Amino acid sequence: CASSQGSETYEQYF. The chain carries TRBV4-3 and TRBJ2-7, with D unresolved. Per germline, CDR1 LGHNA and CDR2 YSLEER. CDR3 length equals 14 residues. V lost 1 base, J lost 2 bases, and 9 bases lay in between.

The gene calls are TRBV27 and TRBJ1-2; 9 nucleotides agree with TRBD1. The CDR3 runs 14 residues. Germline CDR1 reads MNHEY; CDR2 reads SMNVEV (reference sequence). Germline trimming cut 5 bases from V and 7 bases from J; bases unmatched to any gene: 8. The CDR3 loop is CASSPGQGWTGYTF. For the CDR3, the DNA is TGTGCCAGCAGTCCAGGACAGGGGTGGACTGGCTACACCTTC.

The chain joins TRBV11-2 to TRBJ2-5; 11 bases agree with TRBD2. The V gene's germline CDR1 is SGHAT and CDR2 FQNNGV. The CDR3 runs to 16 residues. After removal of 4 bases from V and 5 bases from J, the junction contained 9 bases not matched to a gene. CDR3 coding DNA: TGTGCCAGCAGCTACACACTAGCGGGAGTCGGCGAGACCCAGTACTTC. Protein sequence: CASSYTLAGVGETQYF.

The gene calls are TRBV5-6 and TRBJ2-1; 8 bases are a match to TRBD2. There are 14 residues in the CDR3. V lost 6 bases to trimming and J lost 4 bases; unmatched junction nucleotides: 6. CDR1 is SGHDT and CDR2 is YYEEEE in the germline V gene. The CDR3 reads CASTTGGAYNEQFF. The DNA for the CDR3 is TGTGCCAGCACCACCGGGGGGGCATACAATGAGCAGTTCTTC.

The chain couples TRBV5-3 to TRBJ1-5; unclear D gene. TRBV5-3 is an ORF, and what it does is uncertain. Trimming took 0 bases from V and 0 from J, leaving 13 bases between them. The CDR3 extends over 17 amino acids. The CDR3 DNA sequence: TGTGCCAGAAGCTTGGCCATCCCCGGGTTTAGCAATCAGCCCCAGCATTTT. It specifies CARSLAIPGFSNQPQHF.

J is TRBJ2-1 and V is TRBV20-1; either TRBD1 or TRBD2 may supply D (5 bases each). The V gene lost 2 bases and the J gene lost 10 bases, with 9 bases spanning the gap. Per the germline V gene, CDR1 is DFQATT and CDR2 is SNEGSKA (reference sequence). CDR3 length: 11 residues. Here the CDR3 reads CSARMGVEQFF. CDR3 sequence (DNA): TGCAGTGCTAGAATGGGGGTCGAGCAGTTCTTC.

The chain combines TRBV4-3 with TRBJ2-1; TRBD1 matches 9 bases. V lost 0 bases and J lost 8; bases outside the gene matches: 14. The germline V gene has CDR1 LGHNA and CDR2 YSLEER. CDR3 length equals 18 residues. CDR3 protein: CASSQDRVSGQGGYEQFF. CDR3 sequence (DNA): TGCGCCAGCAGCCAAGATAGAGTCTCGGGACAGGGAGGATATGAGCAGTTCTTC.